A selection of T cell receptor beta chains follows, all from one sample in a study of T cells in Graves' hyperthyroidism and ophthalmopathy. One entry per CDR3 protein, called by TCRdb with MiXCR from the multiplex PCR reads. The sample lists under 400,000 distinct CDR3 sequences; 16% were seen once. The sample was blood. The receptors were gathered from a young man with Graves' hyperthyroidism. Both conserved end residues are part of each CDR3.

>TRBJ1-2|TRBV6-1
CASSPSGNYGYTF
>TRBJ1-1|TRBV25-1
CASSERGVTEAFF
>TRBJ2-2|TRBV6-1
CASQSGTSVTGELFF
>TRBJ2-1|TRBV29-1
CSVEIRSSYNEQFF
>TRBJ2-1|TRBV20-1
CSARIQDWNNEQFF
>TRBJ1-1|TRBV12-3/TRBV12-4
CASSPSGQQNTEAFF
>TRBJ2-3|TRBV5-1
CASRASGLTSTDTQYF
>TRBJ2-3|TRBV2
CASSGASGTDTQYF
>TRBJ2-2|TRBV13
CASSLEVPPSNTGELFF
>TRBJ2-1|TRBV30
CAWGGNPYNEQFF
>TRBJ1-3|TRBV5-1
CASSLAWLGSGNTIYF
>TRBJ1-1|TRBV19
CASRLRWTALNTEAFF
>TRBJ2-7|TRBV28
CASSRPRYEQYF
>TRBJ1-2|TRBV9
CASSVNPATGRDGYAF
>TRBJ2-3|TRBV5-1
CASSLEPSGSTDTQYF
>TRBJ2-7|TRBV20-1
CSASRGDSYEQYF
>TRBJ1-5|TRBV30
CAWSRRAGTIHQPQHF
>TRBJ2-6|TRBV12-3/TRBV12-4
CASSFGASGANVLTF
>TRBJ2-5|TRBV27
CATQRTSGEETQYF
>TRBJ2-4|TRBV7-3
CASSPTTGVDIQYF
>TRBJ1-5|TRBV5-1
CASSLGPFYSNQPQHF
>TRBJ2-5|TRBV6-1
CASSEVDQETQYF
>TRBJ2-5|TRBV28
CASSFYICRATLSVQETQYF
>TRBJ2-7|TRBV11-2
CASSSRVAVYEQYF
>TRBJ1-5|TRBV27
CASVAPVSNQPQHF
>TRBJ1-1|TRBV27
CASSLRGGIREAFF
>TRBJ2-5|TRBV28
CASSSAGNGQETQYF
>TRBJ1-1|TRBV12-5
CASGLVPGQGFLMNTEAFF
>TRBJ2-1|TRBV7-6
CASSLSTGTGYNEQFF
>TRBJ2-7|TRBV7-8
CASSQTSGSGEQYF
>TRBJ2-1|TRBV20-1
CSASSLEGSSYNEQFF
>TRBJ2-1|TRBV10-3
CAISPGGSGRVNEQFF
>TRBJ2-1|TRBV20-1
CSAGLETPCNEQFF
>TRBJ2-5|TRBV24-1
CATSGPGETQYF
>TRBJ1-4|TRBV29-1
CSGGSSNEKLFF
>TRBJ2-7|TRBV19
CASSSILAQSSYEQYF
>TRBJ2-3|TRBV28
CASSLVAGVIGDTQYF